This T cell receptor (beta chain) was sequenced in a study of cytomegalovirus exposure and HLA in healthy donors. Study results and limitations: Reports credit the classifier with highly specific, highly sensitive diagnosis of cytomegalovirus status.

This clone was picked up one time. As yet, its antigen is unknown. A read error may account for a junction end that differs from germline. The PCR ran on 60 Vbeta and 13 Jbeta primers. Per the authors' pipeline: Unique TCR beta chains numbered about 79 million in a later analysis, with around 10 million shared. The protocol was immunoSEQ multiplex PCR, while the TCRdb copy is restricted to in-frame clones and leaves out a portion. V and J calls and clone size are given by that table; D and trimming were obtained from the DNA. The table includes 230,000 or so clones, 85% to 95% detected once. The length of the CDR3 is 13 residues. Germline lookup yields CDR1 SEHNR and CDR2 FQNEAQ (reference sequence).

The sequence derives from a girl aged 2-10 years in good health and CMV-seronegative. The genes are TRBV7-9 and TRBJ1-1, with D uncertain. Sequencing was done on a sample of PBMCs. The CDR3 DNA follows: TGTTCCAGCAGTACTAGGAGCGAAGCGGAAGCTTTCTTT. This gives the protein CSSSTRSEAEAFF.